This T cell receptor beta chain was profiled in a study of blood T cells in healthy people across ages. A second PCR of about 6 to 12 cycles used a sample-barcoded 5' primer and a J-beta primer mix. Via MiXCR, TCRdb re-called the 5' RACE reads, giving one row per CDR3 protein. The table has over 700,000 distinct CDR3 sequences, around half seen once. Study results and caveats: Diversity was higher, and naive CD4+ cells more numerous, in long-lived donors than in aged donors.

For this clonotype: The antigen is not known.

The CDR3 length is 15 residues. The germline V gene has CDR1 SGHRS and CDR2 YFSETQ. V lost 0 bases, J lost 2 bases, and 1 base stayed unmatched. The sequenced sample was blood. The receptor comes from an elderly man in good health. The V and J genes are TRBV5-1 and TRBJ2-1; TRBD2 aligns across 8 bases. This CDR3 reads CASSLGGRPYNEQFF. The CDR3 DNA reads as TGCGCCAGCAGCTTGGGCGGGAGGCCCTACAATGAGCAGTTCTTC.